The T cell receptor beta chain under discussion was sequenced for a study of molecular identifiers for immune sequencing clone quantification. This clonotype was counted ten times or more. Its antigen is currently unknown. Per the germline V gene, CDR1 is DFQATT and CDR2 is SNEGSKA (reference sequence). With 0 bases removed from V and 1 base from J, the gap between germline ends came to 13 bases. The length of the CDR3 is 16 residues. TCRdb analysed the PCR reads with MiXCR anew, one entry per CDR3 protein. Here the sample spans about 500,000 distinct CDR3 sequences, around a fifth being singletons. Study-wide results and limits: Clones with over 20 RNA copies captured over 98% of effector molecules but under 1% of naive ones.

Source material: naive CD8+ T cells from blood, with Jurkat cell RNA spiked in. The subset here: FACS-sorted CD8+CD4-CCR7+CD45RA+ naive T cells. The origin of this receptor is a human donor in good health. Some libraries in this study had Jurkat cell RNA spiked in. The chain is built from TRBV20-1 and TRBJ1-3; D is undetermined. This CDR3 is CSAREIQRGSGNTIYF. The CDR3 DNA is TGCAGTGCTAGAGAGATCCAGAGAGGATCTGGAAACACCATATATTTT.